This is a list of T cell receptor beta chains from one sample in a study of beta chain features in type 1 diabetes. Sequenced by immunoSEQ multiplex PCR; TCRdb stores in-frame clones only, minus some. The table lists around 240,000 clones, 9.6% of them singletons. Sequenced material: naive CD4+ T cells from blood. The receptors shown here come from a woman between 18 and 29 years old in good health. Each CDR3 is given without its conserved first and last residue.

J gene: TRBJ1-4; V gene: TRBV7-8; CDR3 protein: ASSFGTTEKLF
J gene: TRBJ1-4; V gene: TRBV28; CDR3 protein: ASSLLRASEKLF
J gene: TRBJ2-3; V gene: TRBV6-5; CDR3 protein: ASNPRSLTDTQY
J gene: TRBJ2-7; V gene: TRBV5-4; CDR3 protein: ASSLLAGDYEQY
J gene: TRBJ1-5; V gene: TRBV19; CDR3 protein: ASSNGQGSQPQH
J gene: TRBJ1-3; V gene: TRBV27; CDR3 protein: ASSYSYGGQRSGNTIY
J gene: TRBJ2-4; V gene: TRBV19; CDR3 protein: ARTGQLAKNIQY
J gene: TRBJ2-3; V gene: TRBV29-1; CDR3 protein: SVSGLTATDTQY
J gene: TRBJ1-2; V gene: TRBV10-3; CDR3 protein: AISGSGQGGYT
J gene: TRBJ2-7; V gene: TRBV5-6; CDR3 protein: ASSLDRTYYEQY
J gene: TRBJ2-1; V gene: TRBV30; CDR3 protein: AWRRTSGSYNEQF
J gene: TRBJ1-1; V gene: TRBV5-4; CDR3 protein: ASSRPRGSIGNTEAF
J gene: TRBJ2-3; V gene: TRBV18; CDR3 protein: ASSPPSSTDTQY
J gene: TRBJ1-2; V gene: TRBV6-5; CDR3 protein: ASSRITGANYGYT
J gene: TRBJ1-2; V gene: TRBV30; CDR3 protein: AWTLGADNYGYT
J gene: TRBJ1-2; V gene: TRBV9; CDR3 protein: ASSVDNLGGVFGGYT
J gene: TRBJ1-5; V gene: TRBV4-1; CDR3 protein: ASSQALTTGTPY
J gene: TRBJ2-7; V gene: TRBV15; CDR3 protein: ATRPRGQGSYEQY
J gene: TRBJ2-1; V gene: TRBV7-2; CDR3 protein: ASSLVGDRGDEQF
J gene: TRBJ2-5; V gene: TRBV9; CDR3 protein: ASSVGLAGVEETQY
J gene: TRBJ2-5; V gene: TRBV5-4; CDR3 protein: ASSLKTTGDGGETQY
J gene: TRBJ1-6; V gene: TRBV9; CDR3 protein: ASSVGAGESPLH
J gene: TRBJ2-7; V gene: TRBV5-6; CDR3 protein: ASRLGLAGVYEQY
J gene: TRBJ2-7; V gene: TRBV30; CDR3 protein: AWSKSLLYEQY
J gene: TRBJ1-2; V gene: TRBV29-1; CDR3 protein: SVTGANYGYT
J gene: TRBJ1-1; V gene: TRBV5-1; CDR3 protein: ASSWNTGDTEAF
J gene: TRBJ2-3; V gene: TRBV5-1; CDR3 protein: ASSLGNRADTQY
J gene: TRBJ2-2; V gene: TRBV5-1; CDR3 protein: ASSIASGSRGPGELF
J gene: TRBJ1-5; V gene: TRBV9; CDR3 protein: ASSVGGTPDQPQH
J gene: TRBJ2-1; V gene: TRBV5-1; CDR3 protein: ASSFLAGQENEQF
J gene: TRBJ1-2; V gene: TRBV6-1; CDR3 protein: ASTHARDRDYGYT
J gene: TRBJ1-2; V gene: TRBV5-1; CDR3 protein: ASSSTPGNSYGYT
J gene: TRBJ2-3; V gene: TRBV5-1; CDR3 protein: ASSWVGRGEDTQY
J gene: TRBJ2-1; V gene: TRBV11-2; CDR3 protein: ASSQGTSGRASIPEQF
J gene: TRBJ1-4; V gene: TRBV15; CDR3 protein: ATSRDLTIWQGAEKLF
J gene: TRBJ1-6; V gene: TRBV6-6; CDR3 protein: ASSYNTGTGDSPLH
J gene: TRBJ1-3; V gene: TRBV30; CDR3 protein: AWSVRGGSGNTIY
J gene: TRBJ2-4; V gene: TRBV6-5; CDR3 protein: ASSYARQPRVIQY
J gene: TRBJ2-3; V gene: TRBV5-1; CDR3 protein: ASSLEGGRDTDTQY
J gene: TRBJ2-2; V gene: TRBV5-4; CDR3 protein: ASSLGTGHTGELF
J gene: TRBJ2-5; V gene: TRBV28; CDR3 protein: ASSGTGVGQETQY
J gene: TRBJ2-7; V gene: TRBV10-2; CDR3 protein: ASRASYEQY
J gene: TRBJ1-1; V gene: TRBV7-9; CDR3 protein: ASSLQGVDTEAF
J gene: TRBJ2-3; V gene: TRBV6-1; CDR3 protein: ASSGSERTQY
J gene: TRBJ2-5; V gene: TRBV10-3; CDR3 protein: AISGRTEETQY
J gene: TRBJ2-1; V gene: TRBV6-5; CDR3 protein: ASIRSGADNEQF